The 2 T cell receptor beta chains reported below all come from one sample, sequenced in a study of cytomegalovirus exposure and HLA in healthy donors. PCR primers comprised 60 Vbeta and 13 Jbeta primers. Clones were sequenced by immunoSEQ multiplex PCR, and TCRdb holds only the in-frame ones, with some missing. This table holds some 140,000 clones, roughly two thirds found once. The sample taken for sequencing was PBMCs. These receptor sequences come from a woman between 35 and 50 years old in good health and CMV-seronegative.

This clone was counted between two and nine times. The CDR3 sequence: CASSLGGGQQYF. The CDR3 DNA follows: TGTGCCAGCAGCCTCGGGGGAGGCCAGCAGTACTTC. The chain recombines TRBV6-5 with TRBJ2-7, with D possibly matching TRBD2 (6 bases). The CDR3 has 12 residues. With 6 bases removed from V and 8 bases from J, the gap between germline ends came to 14 bases. The V gene's germline CDR1 is MNHEY and CDR2 SVGAGI.

The chain joins TRBV10-3 to TRBJ1-2, with TRBD1 matching 7 bases. The trim removed 4 bases at V and 5 bases at J, leaving 10 bases unmatched. CDR3 length: 15 amino acids. The germline CDR1 and CDR2 sequences are ENHRY and SYGVKD. CDR3 residues: CAISVLPQGEYGYTF. In DNA, the CDR3 is TGTGCCATCAGTGTTCTCCCGCAGGGGGAATATGGCTACACCTTC.